Below, 3 T cell receptor beta chains from the same sample are listed, as sequenced in a study of shared clonotypes between healthy human individuals. The protocol was immunoSEQ multiplex PCR, while the TCRdb copy is restricted to in-frame clones and leaves out a portion. The profile shows around 980,000 clones, approximately 78% of them singletons. The sequenced material came from memory CD4+ T cells from PBMCs. Stated subset: CD45RA-negative fraction. The receptors shown here come from a man aged 18 to 35 in good health. Some clones in this sample may be carry-over from other donors' samples.

V gene TRBV2 combines with J gene TRBJ2-1; no firm D call. V was pared by 5 bases and J by 3 bases, with 17 bases between. This CDR3 has 16 amino acids. Germline CDR1 reads SNHLY; CDR2 reads FYNNEI. The CDR3 here is CASSPRPPGRYNEQFF. DNA of the CDR3: TGTGCCAGCAGTCCCCGCCCACCCGGACGCTACAATGAGCAGTTCTTC.

J is TRBJ1-2 and V is TRBV5-1, with D possibly being TRBD1 (5 bases). The CDR3 consists of 13 residues. From germline, CDR1 is SGHRS and CDR2 YFSETQ. V was pared by 7 bases and J by 4 bases, with 14 bases between. CDR3 sequence: CASGVRGGYGYTF. CDR3 DNA: TGCGCCAGCGGGGTAAGGGGCGGCTATGGCTACACCTTC.

This clone was seen ten or more times. The identical CDR3 is also encoded by other nucleotide sequences in the sample. The gene calls are TRBV5-4 and TRBJ1-1; D not resolved. There are 13 residues in the CDR3. Per germline, CDR1 SGHNT and CDR2 YYREEE (reference sequence). Trimming removed 0 bases at V and 2 bases at J, with 5 bases between. This chain's CDR3 is CASSLGPNTEAFF. Here the CDR3 DNA reads TGTGCCAGCAGCTTGGGGCCCAACACTGAAGCTTTCTTT.